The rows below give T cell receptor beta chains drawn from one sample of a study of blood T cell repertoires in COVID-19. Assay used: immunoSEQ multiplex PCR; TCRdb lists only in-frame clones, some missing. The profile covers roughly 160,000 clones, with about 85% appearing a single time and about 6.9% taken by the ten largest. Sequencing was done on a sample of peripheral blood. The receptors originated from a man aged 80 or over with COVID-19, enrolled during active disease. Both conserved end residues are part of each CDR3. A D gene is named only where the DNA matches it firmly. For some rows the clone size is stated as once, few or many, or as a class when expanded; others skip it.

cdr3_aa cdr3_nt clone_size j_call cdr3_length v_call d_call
CASSLGVLGPSNQPQHF TGTGCCAGCAGCTTAGGGGTGTTGGGGCCTAGCAATCAGCCCCAGCATTTT - TRBJ1-5 17 TRBV7-6 -
CASSDMTNYGYTF TGTGCCAGCTCGGACATGACTAACTATGGCTACACCTTC - TRBJ1-2 13 TRBV6-5 -
CASSPTSGGANTGELFF TGTGCCAGCAGCCCGACTAGCGGGGGGGCGAACACCGGGGAGCTGTTTTTT - TRBJ2-2 17 TRBV7-9 TRBD2
CASSPWTDQETQYF TGTGCCAGCAGCCCTTGGACAGACCAAGAGACCCAGTACTTC few TRBJ2-5 14 TRBV28 -
CASSLWDRVDTEAFF TGTGCCAGCAGCTTATGGGACAGGGTCGACACTGAAGCTTTCTTT - TRBJ1-1 15 TRBV7-9 TRBD1
CAIRDSGTGNNEQFF TGTGCCATAAGGGACTCCGGGACAGGGAACAATGAGCAGTTCTTC - TRBJ2-1 15 TRBV10-3 TRBD1
CASRRAGTVNTEAFF TGTGCCAGCAGGCGGGCCGGGACAGTTAACACTGAAGCTTTCTTT - TRBJ1-1 15 TRBV5-6 TRBD1
CASSFRDRGDNEQFF TGTGCCAGCAGCTTTCGGGACAGGGGGGACAATGAGCAGTTCTTC - TRBJ2-1 15 TRBV7-8 TRBD1
CASSRGTAYGEQYF TGTGCCAGCAGCCGAGGGACAGCTTACGGCGAGCAGTACTTC - TRBJ2-7 14 TRBV5-4 TRBD1
CASSLEAGSQAFF TGTGCCAGCAGCTTAGAAGCAGGGTCCCAAGCTTTCTTT - TRBJ1-1 13 TRBV11-3 -
CASSQTENYNSPLHF TGTGCCAGCAGTCAGACGGAGAACTATAATTCACCCCTCCACTTT - TRBJ1-6 15 TRBV6-5 -
CASSEGDRGPQPQHF TGTGCCAGCAGTGAAGGGGACAGGGGGCCTCAGCCCCAGCATTTT - TRBJ1-5 15 TRBV2 TRBD1
CATSDPGLAGGRSSYNEQFF TGTGCCACCAGTGATCCCGGACTAGCGGGGGGGCGGAGCTCCTACAATGAGCAGTTCTTC - TRBJ2-1 20 TRBV24-1 TRBD2
CASSPTSGRVGEAFF TGTGCCAGCAGCCCAACTAGTGGAAGGGTGGGTGAAGCTTTCTTT - TRBJ1-1 15 TRBV7-2 -
CASSRLQGVGEKLFF TGCGCCAGCAGTAGACTACAGGGTGTAGGTGAAAAACTGTTTTTT - TRBJ1-4 15 TRBV4-1 -
CASSPYSGGVQETQYF TGTGCCAGCAGCCCTTATAGCGGGGGGGTTCAAGAGACCCAGTACTTC - TRBJ2-5 16 TRBV6-2/TRBV6-3 TRBD2
CASSPMTGYEKLFF TGCGCCAGCAGCCCAATGACAGGGTACGAAAAACTGTTTTTT - TRBJ1-4 14 TRBV4-1 TRBD1
CASSQEIGRGSTDTQYF TGCGCCAGCAGCCAAGAAATTGGGCGGGGGAGCACAGATACGCAGTATTTT - TRBJ2-3 17 TRBV4-3 TRBD2
CASSSGTINYGYTF TGTGCCAGCAGCTCAGGGACTATCAACTATGGCTACACCTTC - TRBJ1-2 14 TRBV2 -
CASSPYGGPNYGYTF TGTGCCAGCTCACCATACGGGGGGCCGAACTATGGCTACACCTTC few TRBJ1-2 15 TRBV18 -
CASSYPDIRNQPQHF TGTGCCAGCAGTTACCCGGACATACGTAATCAGCCCCAGCATTTT once TRBJ1-5 15 TRBV6-2/TRBV6-3 -
CASSQEDETSGEETQYF TGTGCCAGCAGCCAAGAGGATGAGACTAGCGGGGAAGAGACCCAGTACTTC - TRBJ2-5 17 TRBV3-1/TRBV3-2 TRBD2
CASSESGGTRQFF TGTGCCAGCAGTGAAAGTGGGGGGACGAGGCAGTTCTTC - TRBJ2-1 13 TRBV2 -
CASSPSGAPTDTQYF TGTGCCAGCTCACCGTCAGGGGCCCCCACAGATACGCAGTATTTT once TRBJ2-3 15 TRBV18 -
CASSLAYRASPLHF TGTGCCAGCAGCTTAGCGTACAGGGCTTCACCCCTCCACTTT - TRBJ1-6 14 TRBV7-8 -
CSVGLIRDTPGGNTEAFF TGCAGCGTTGGACTGATCAGGGACACTCCGGGGGGGAACACTGAAGCTTTCTTT - TRBJ1-1 18 TRBV29-1 -
CASSESGGGGYEQYF TGTGCCAGCAGTGAATCGGGGGGCGGAGGGTACGAGCAGTACTTC - TRBJ2-7 15 TRBV2 -
CASALRGPYGYTF TGTGCCAGCGCCCTAAGGGGGCCCTATGGCTACACTTTC once TRBJ1-2 13 TRBV2 TRBD1
CAISESRTGGDEKLFF TGTGCCATCAGTGAGTCCAGGACAGGGGGGGATGAAAAACTGTTTTTT - TRBJ1-4 16 TRBV10-3 TRBD1
CASSQAYQGPANEKLFF TGCGCCAGCAGCCAAGCTTACCAGGGGCCCGCTAATGAAAAACTGTTTTTT - TRBJ1-4 17 TRBV4-3 -
CASSTTSGGSYEQYF TGTGCCAGCAGCACAACTAGCGGGGGGTCCTACGAGCAGTACTTC - TRBJ2-7 15 TRBV7-2 TRBD2
CASSVSGTDNSPLHF TGTGCCAGTAGTGTCTCCGGGACTGATAATTCACCCCTCCACTTT few TRBJ1-6 15 TRBV19 -
CASSYTRDRVGEQYF TGTGCCAGCAGTTACACTCGGGACAGGGTAGGAGAGCAGTACTTC - TRBJ2-7 15 TRBV6-5 TRBD1
CASSGALANLGSYEQYF TGTGCCAGCAGCGGAGCCCTAGCTAACCTGGGCTCCTACGAGCAGTACTTC - TRBJ2-7 17 TRBV13 -
CASSAGDYEQYF TGTGCCAGCAGCGCAGGGGATTACGAGCAGTACTTC - TRBJ2-7 12 TRBV5-4 -
CASRPGQLKETQYF TGTGCCAGCAGACCCGGACAGCTAAAAGAGACCCAGTACTTC - TRBJ2-5 14 TRBV2 -
CASRLSRGNQPQHF TGTGCCAGCAGATTGAGTCGGGGCAATCAGCCCCAGCATTTT - TRBJ1-5 14 TRBV7-2 -
CASSVGPFGGGYEQYF TGTGCCAGCAGCGTAGGTCCTTTCGGGGGGGGCTACGAGCAGTACTTC - TRBJ2-7 16 TRBV9 TRBD2
CASSQVAGSNYGYTF TGTGCCAGCAGCCAAGTGGCAGGGTCTAACTATGGCTACACCTTC - TRBJ1-2 15 TRBV4-2 -
CASSQGRFQTNIQYF TGTGCCAGCAGCCAAGGGAGATTCCAGACAAACATTCAGTACTTC - TRBJ2-4 15 TRBV14 -
CASSPNPTGDTQYF TGTGCCAGCAGCCCCAACCCCACGGGAGATACGCAGTATTTT - TRBJ2-3 14 TRBV3-1/TRBV3-2 -
CSVYTGVGSPLHF TGCAGCGTTTACACGGGAGTTGGTTCACCCCTCCACTTT - TRBJ1-6 13 TRBV29-1 -
CATSDLHSREGAFF TGTGCCACCAGTGATTTGCATAGCCGAGAGGGAGCTTTCTTT - TRBJ1-1 14 TRBV24-1 -
CASSEGTGRAYSPLHF TGTGCCAGCAGCGAAGGGACAGGGCGAGCTTATTCACCCCTCCACTTT - TRBJ1-6 16 TRBV9 TRBD1
CASSSTGVPRYEQYF TGTGCCAGCAGTTCAACAGGGGTCCCTCGTTACGAGCAGTACTTC - TRBJ2-7 15 TRBV28 TRBD1
CASSLQGLNTEAFF TGTGCCAGCAGTCTACAGGGATTGAACACTGAAGCTTTCTTT once TRBJ1-1 14 TRBV6-5 -
CASSEQGADYGYTF TGTGCCAGCTCAGAACAGGGGGCCGACTATGGCTACACCTTC once TRBJ1-2 14 TRBV18 TRBD1
CSLRGAQETQYF TGCAGCCTTCGGGGGGCCCAAGAGACCCAGTACTTC - TRBJ2-5 12 TRBV29-1 -
CATSREGLAGGVAHEQYF TGTGCCACCAGCAGAGAAGGGCTAGCGGGGGGGGTAGCCCACGAGCAGTACTTC - TRBJ2-7 18 TRBV15 TRBD2
CASSRWGGAEAFF TGCGCCAGCAGCCGCTGGGGGGGGGCTGAAGCTTTCTTT - TRBJ1-1 13 TRBV5-1 -